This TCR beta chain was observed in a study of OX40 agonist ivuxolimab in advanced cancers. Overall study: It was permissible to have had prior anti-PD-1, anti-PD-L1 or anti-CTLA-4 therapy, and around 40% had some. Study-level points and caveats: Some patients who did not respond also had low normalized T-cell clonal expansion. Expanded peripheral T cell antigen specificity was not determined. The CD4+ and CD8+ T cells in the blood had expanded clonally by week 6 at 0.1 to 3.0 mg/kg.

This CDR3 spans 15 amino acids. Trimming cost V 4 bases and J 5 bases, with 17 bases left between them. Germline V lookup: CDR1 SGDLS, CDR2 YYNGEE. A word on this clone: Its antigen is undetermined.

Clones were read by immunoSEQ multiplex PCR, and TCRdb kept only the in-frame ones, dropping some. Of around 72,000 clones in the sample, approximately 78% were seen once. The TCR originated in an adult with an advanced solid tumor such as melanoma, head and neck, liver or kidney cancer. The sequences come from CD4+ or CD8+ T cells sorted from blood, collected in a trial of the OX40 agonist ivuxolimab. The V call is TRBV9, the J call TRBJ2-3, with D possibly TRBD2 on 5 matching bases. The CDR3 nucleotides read TGTGCCAGCAGCCCTTCGGGAAATTGGGGAGATACGCAGTATTTT. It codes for CASSPSGNWGDTQYF.